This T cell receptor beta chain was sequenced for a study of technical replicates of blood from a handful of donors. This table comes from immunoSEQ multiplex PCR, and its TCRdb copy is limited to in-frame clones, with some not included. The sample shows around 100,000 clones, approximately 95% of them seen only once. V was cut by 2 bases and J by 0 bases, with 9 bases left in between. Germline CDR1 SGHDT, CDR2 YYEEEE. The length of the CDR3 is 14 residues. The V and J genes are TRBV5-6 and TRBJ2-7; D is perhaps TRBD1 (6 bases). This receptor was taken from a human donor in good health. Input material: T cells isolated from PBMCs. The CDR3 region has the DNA TGTGCCAGCAGCTTACAGGGTAGCTCCTACGAGCAGTACTTC. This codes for CASSLQGSSYEQYF.